The 20 T cell receptor beta chains below all came from one sample that was sequenced in a study of shared clonotypes between healthy human individuals. TCRdb keeps only in-frame clones here, not all; method: immunoSEQ multiplex PCR. The sample yields under 2,500,000 clones, approximately 95% seen once. Source material: naive CD4+ T cells sorted from blood. Noted subset: CD45RA+ positively selected. The receptor set was obtained from a man aged 18 to 29 in good health.

The chain employs TRBV14 and TRBJ2-3; D perhaps matches TRBD1 (6 bases). Trimming took 6 bases from V and 1 from J, leaving 17 bases between them. The CDR3 sequence is 16 residues long. Germline lookup yields CDR1 SGHDN and CDR2 FVKESK. DNA for the CDR3: TGTGCCAGCAGTTTGAAAACAGGGTTTCGCACAGATACGCAGTATTTT. This gives the protein CASSLKTGFRTDTQYF.

The chain employs TRBV2 and TRBJ1-2; D call uncertain. Germline CDR1 and CDR2: SNHLY and FYNNEI. The CDR3 has 11 residues. Trimming took 6 bases from V and 8 from J, leaving 10 bases between them. CDR3: CASRGFGGYTF. The CDR3 DNA follows: TGTGCCAGCAGGGGCTTCGGGGGCTACACCTTC.

The chain joins TRBV14 to TRBJ2-5, with a tentative D call TRBD2 (6 bases). CDR3 length equals 18 residues. CDR1 and CDR2 from the germline V gene are SGHDN and FVKESK. V was shortened by 0 bases and J by 1 base, with 18 bases between the two germline ends. As DNA, the CDR3 is TGTGCCAGCAGCCAAGACCGGGACGGTGGAGGGATCCAAGAGACCCAGTACTTC. Its protein product is CASSQDRDGGGIQETQYF.

This chain uses TRBV10-2 with TRBJ2-1; D uncertain. V lost 2 bases and J lost 8, with 4 bases in between. CDR3 length: 11 amino acids. Germline V gene data show CDR1 as WSHSY and CDR2 as SAAADI. Written as DNA, the CDR3 is TGCGCCAGCAGTGAGGGATATGAGCAGTTCTTC. This sequence encodes CASSEGYEQFF.

This clone was observed a handful of times. The chain carries TRBV7-9 and TRBJ2-7; no definite D call. This CDR3 region has 15 residues. V was trimmed by 6 bases and J by 0 bases, leaving 15 bases between them. Germline V lookup: CDR1 SEHNR, CDR2 FQNEAQ (reference sequence). CDR3 nucleotides: TGTGCCAGCAGGCAGCTAGGCGGTGACTCCTACGAGCAGTACTTC. It yields the protein CASRQLGGDSYEQYF. The full variable domain, in which reference TRBV7-9 and TRBJ2-7 provide the parts outside the CDR3, is DTGVSQNPRHKITKRGQNVTFRCDPISEHNRLYWYRQTLGQGPEFLTYFQNEAQLEKSRLLSDRFSAERPKGSFSTLEIQRTEQGDSAMYLCASRQLGGDSYEQYFGPGTRLTVT.

The chain carries TRBV4-1 and TRBJ2-5, with no clear D. The V end lost 0 bases, the J end lost 1 base, and 9 bases lay between the germline ends. CDR3 length: 15 amino acids. Germline V gene data show CDR1 as MGHRA and CDR2 as YSYEKL. CDR3 sequence: CASSQDATSQETQYF. The CDR3 DNA is TGCGCCAGCAGCCAAGATGCTACCAGCCAAGAGACCCAGTACTTC.

V gene TRBV27 combines with J gene TRBJ2-7, with 11 bases matching TRBD2. Germline V CDR1 and CDR2: MNHEY, SMNVEV (reference sequence). Trimming cost V 3 bases and J 4 bases; bases outside gene matches: 8. The length of the CDR3 is 16 residues. The CDR3 DNA sequence: TGTGCCAGCAGTTTCTCCCAACTAGCGGGAGCTTACGAGCAGTACTTC. Translating gives CASSFSQLAGAYEQYF.

CDR3 in amino acids: CASSESGGPQTQYF. CDR3 sequence (DNA): TGCGCCAGCAGTGAGTCTGGAGGGCCCCAGACCCAGTACTTC. The V and J genes are TRBV10-1 and TRBJ2-5; D is perhaps TRBD2 (6 bases). The germline CDR1 and CDR2 sequences are WNHNN and SYGVQD (reference sequence). The CDR3 sequence is 14 residues long. V lost 0 bases to trimming and J lost 6 bases, with 11 bases between them.

V is TRBV30 and J is TRBJ1-1; TRBD1 aligns across 9 bases. CDR1 is GTSNPN, CDR2 SVGIG, per germline (reference sequence). The J segment lost 3 bases and the V segment lost 3 bases, leaving 2 bases of the junction unmatched. The CDR3 loop spans 13 amino acids. CDR3 residues: CAWRGDRDTEAFF. CDR3 DNA: TGTGCCTGGAGGGGGGACAGGGACACTGAAGCTTTCTTT.

The chain employs TRBV11-2 and TRBJ2-7; 8 nucleotides agree with TRBD1. The V gene end was trimmed by 4 bases and the J gene end by 3 bases; junction bases not matched to a gene: 8. CDR1 and CDR2 (germline): SGHAT, FQNNGV. The CDR3 extends over 15 amino acids. The CDR3 spells CASSSSPGQDYEQYF. The CDR3 region has the DNA TGTGCCAGCAGCTCATCCCCGGGACAGGACTACGAGCAGTACTTC. The full variable domain, completed using reference TRBV11-2 and TRBJ2-7, is EAGVAQSPRYKIIEKRQSVAFWCNPISGHATLYWYQQILGQGPKLLIQFQNNGVVDDSQLPKDRFSAERLKGVDSTLKIQPAKLEDSAVYLCASSSSPGQDYEQYFGPGTRLTVT.

In regard to this clone: The same CDR3 can be traced to other DNA sequences in this sample. The CDR3 spells CASSWGQGPYEQYF. The CDR3 DNA is TGCGCCAGCAGCTGGGGACAGGGGCCCTACGAGCAGTACTTC. J is TRBJ2-7 and V is TRBV5-1, with TRBD1 matching 10 bases. V was pared by 3 bases and J by 2 bases, with 2 bases of the junction left unmatched. The CDR3 is 14 residues long. Germline assignment: CDR1 SGHRS and CDR2 YFSETQ.

This chain links TRBV28 with TRBJ1-4, with 10 bases fitting TRBD1. The CDR3 contains 16 residues. The germline CDR1 and CDR2 sequences are MDHEN and SYDVKM. V was clipped by 3 bases and J by 5 bases; unmatched bases: 6. As DNA, the CDR3 is TGTGCCAGCAGTTTGCTTCCGGGACAGGGGAATGAAAAACTGTTTTTT. Translated, it gives CASSLLPGQGNEKLFF.

CDR3 region: CASSEGRGGTGGLYEQYF. The CDR3, as DNA: TGTGCCAGCAGCGAAGGTCGAGGCGGGACGGGGGGTCTATACGAGCAGTACTTC. V is TRBV7-2 and J is TRBJ2-7; 7 nucleotides align to TRBD2. The CDR3 is 18 amino acids. Germline trimming cut 5 bases from V and 4 bases from J; bases unmatched to any gene: 20. Germline CDR1 and CDR2: SGHTA and FQGNSA.

V usage is TRBV6-1 and J usage is TRBJ2-7; D is ambiguous. Germline values: CDR1 MNHNS, CDR2 SASEGT. Trimming left V 3 bases short and J 8 bases short, with 20 bases between. The CDR3 totals 15 residues. This CDR3 reads CASSDGRSAHYKQYF. In DNA form, the CDR3 reads TGTGCCAGCAGTGACGGGCGCTCGGCTCATTATAAGCAGTACTTC.

The chain combines TRBV7-2 with TRBJ2-2, with D possibly TRBD1 on 5 matching bases. The CDR3 is 16 amino acids. Between the trimmed V and J ends, which lost 7 bases and 4 bases, there was a span of 19 bases. The germline gives CDR1 SGHTA, CDR2 FQGNSA. The CDR3 region has the DNA TGTGCCAGCACCGATACAGGACGAGTCGGCACCGGGGAGCTGTTTTTT. Protein: CASTDTGRVGTGELFF. Using reference TRBV7-2 and TRBJ2-2 for the parts outside the CDR3, the full variable domain is GAGVSQSPSNKVTEKGKDVELRCDPISGHTALYWYRQSLGQGLEFLIYFQGNSAPDKSGLPSDRFSAERTGGSVSTLTIQRTQQEDSAVYLCASTDTGRVGTGELFFGEGSRLTVL.

The chain recombines TRBV11-2 with TRBJ1-2; D is perhaps TRBD1 (5 bases). V was cut by 3 bases and J by 8 bases, with 10 bases left in between. Germline loops: CDR1 SGHAT, CDR2 FQNNGV. The CDR3 spans 12 residues. CDR3 nucleotides: TGTGCCAGCAGCTTGGGCAAGGGGGGCTACACCTTC. It translates to CASSLGKGGYTF.

The CDR3 is CASSQGGEGNQPQHF. For the CDR3, the DNA is TGTGCCAGCAGTCAGGGAGGGGAGGGCAATCAGCCCCAGCATTTT. The genes are TRBV28 and TRBJ1-5; tentatively, D is TRBD1 (5 bases). The V end was cut by 5 bases, the J end by 2 bases, with 13 bases between. The germline CDR1 and CDR2 sequences are MDHEN and SYDVKM. The CDR3 totals 15 residues.

The DNA for the CDR3 is TGTGCCAGTAGTCCAACACTAAATCAGCCCCAGCATTTT. This sequence encodes CASSPTLNQPQHF. The chain uses TRBV19 and TRBJ1-5; no clear D. Germline V gene sequence: CDR1 LNHDA, CDR2 SQIVND (reference sequence). This CDR3 region has 13 residues. Trimming took off 5 bases at V and 4 bases at J, with 9 bases between the two ends.

In regard to this clone: Relative to the germline gene, one junction end is altered; a read error may explain this. The chain combines TRBV7-9 with TRBJ1-1; a weak D match, TRBD1 (5 bases). The CDR3 spans 14 residues. Looked up from germline, CDR1 is SEHNR and CDR2 is FQNEAQ (reference sequence). CDR3 DNA: TGTGCCAGCAGCTTAGACAGGACGAACGCTGAAGCTTTCTTT. This codes for CASSLDRTNAEAFF.

This chain links TRBV19 with TRBJ2-3; 13 nucleotides line up with TRBD2. The ends lost 8 bases at V and 6 bases at J; junction bases unmatched: 5. Germline V gene lookup returns CDR1 LNHDA and CDR2 SQIVND (reference sequence). The CDR3 extends over 14 amino acids. The CDR3 bases are TGTGCCAGTCGGACTAGCGGGGGAGAGGATACGCAGTATTTT. Its protein product is CASRTSGGEDTQYF.